This TCR beta chain was sequenced in a study of cytomegalovirus exposure and HLA in healthy donors. The study, taken as a whole, reports: Cytomegalovirus status, reportedly, was diagnosed with high specificity and sensitivity by the classifier. A previous analysis found most TCR beta V segments productive roughly 87% or roughly 30% of the time.

The CDR3 spans 14 residues. Trimming shortened V by 4 bases and J by 3 bases, and 10 bases separated the two germline ends. CDR1 and CDR2 (germline): SGDLS, YYNGEE. PCR involved 60 Vbeta and 13 Jbeta primers. Authors' methods: In a later analysis, about 11 million of tens of millions of unique beta chains occurred in at least two donors. The repertoire was sequenced with immunoSEQ multiplex PCR; TCRdb's copy has only in-frame clones and lacks some. V, J and clone size derive from that table, while D and trimming were established from the DNA sequence. The data hold 80,000 or so clones, with roughly 82% observed a single time. A remark on this clone: Its cognate antigen is unknown.

The receptor was isolated from a male donor in good health and CMV-seropositive. This chain connects TRBV9 to TRBJ2-2; D unclear. The sample consisted of PBMCs. The CDR3 DNA reads TGTGCCAGCAGCCCCGTTCCCGACACCGGGGAGCTGTTTTTT. Its protein is CASSPVPDTGELFF. The full variable domain, completed using reference TRBV9 and TRBJ2-2, is DSGVTQTPKHLITATGQRVTLRCSPRSGDLSVYWYQQSLDQGLQFLIQYYNGEERAKGNILERFSAQQFPDLHSELNLSSLELGDSALYFCASSPVPDTGELFFGEGSRLTVL.